The T cell receptor beta chain under discussion was sequenced for a study of blood T cell repertoires in COVID-19. Study summary: Samples of COVID-19 (acute and convalescent) were obtained from the United States, Italy and Spain.

Assay: immunoSEQ multiplex PCR; the TCRdb copy retains only in-frame clones and omits some. The repertoire holds 78,000 or so clones, with over 70% as singletons. Germline CDR1 reads SGHRS; CDR2 reads YFSETQ. J was trimmed by 4 bases and V by 4 bases; bases with no gene match: 7. The CDR3 spans 15 residues. The sequence was collected from an elderly man with acute or convalescent COVID-19. The chain uses TRBV5-1 and TRBJ2-2; 7 nucleotides match TRBD1. Sequenced material: peripheral blood. The CDR3 is CASSLDRVVTGELFF. CDR3 DNA: TGCGCCAGCAGCCTAGACAGGGTTGTCACCGGGGAGCTGTTTTTT.